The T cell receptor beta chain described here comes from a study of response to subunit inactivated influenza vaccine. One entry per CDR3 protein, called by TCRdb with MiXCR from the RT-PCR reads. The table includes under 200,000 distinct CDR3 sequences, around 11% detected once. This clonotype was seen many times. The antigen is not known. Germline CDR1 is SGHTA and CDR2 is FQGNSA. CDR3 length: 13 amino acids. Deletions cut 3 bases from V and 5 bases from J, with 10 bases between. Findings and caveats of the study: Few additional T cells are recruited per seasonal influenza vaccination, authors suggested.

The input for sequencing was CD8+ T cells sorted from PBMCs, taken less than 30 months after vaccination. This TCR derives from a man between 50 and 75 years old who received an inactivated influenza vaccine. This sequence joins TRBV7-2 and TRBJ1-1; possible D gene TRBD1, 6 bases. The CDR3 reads CASSLGTRTEAFF. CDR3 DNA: TGTGCCAGCAGCTTGGGGACAAGGACTGAAGCTTTCTTT.